What follows are 25 T cell receptor beta chains derived from one specimen sequenced in a study of identical twins. TCRdb re-derived calls from the 5' RACE reads in MiXCR, one entry per CDR3 protein. The sample has 1.5 million to 2 million distinct CDR3 sequences, 32% seen once. The sequenced sample consisted of cord blood. These receptor sequences come from a newborn girl in good health.

This clonotype showed up many times. CDR3 nucleotides: TGTGCCAGCAGCCAAGAGTCGAGCCTCCTCTACAATGAGCAGTTCTTC. Protein sequence: CASSQESSLLYNEQFF. This chain joins TRBV4-2 and TRBJ2-1; D is unresolved. Trimming cost V 0 bases and J 3 bases, with 12 bases left between them. The germline V gene has CDR1 LGHNA and CDR2 YNFKEQ. The CDR3 covers 16 residues.

This clonotype was detected only once. A much bigger clone sits one base away, suggesting this may be a read error. V is TRBV3-1 and J is TRBJ2-3, with a possible D match to TRBD2 (7 bases). Germline V gene sequence: CDR1 LGHDT, CDR2 YNNKEL (reference sequence). V was clipped by 1 base and J by 2 bases, with 13 bases between them. The CDR3 runs 16 residues. The CDR3, as DNA: TGTGCCAGCAGCCAAGGCGGGGGCTCTTACACAGATACGCAGTATTTT. Its translation is CASSQGGGSYTDTQYF.

There are a few counts of this clonotype. J is TRBJ2-1 and V is TRBV20-1; D uncertain. Trimming took off 2 bases at V and 0 bases at J, with 8 bases between the two ends. The CDR3 runs to 14 residues. Per the germline V gene, CDR1 is DFQATT and CDR2 is SNEGSKA (reference sequence). CDR3 nucleotides: TGCAGTGCTAGACGGCTAACCTCCTACAATGAGCAGTTCTTC. It specifies CSARRLTSYNEQFF.

The CDR3, as DNA: TGTGCCAGCAGGGCCCCCGGGAGGGTTTATGAGCAGTACTTC. This codes for CASRAPGRVYEQYF. This chain joins TRBV25-1 and TRBJ2-4, with TRBD2 identical over 8 bases. Germline trimming cut 6 bases from V and 13 bases from J; bases unmatched to any gene: 14. CDR1 and CDR2 (germline): MGHDK, SYGVNS. The CDR3 has 14 amino acids.

CDR3 sequence: CASSAATNTEAFF. For the CDR3, the DNA is TGTGCCAGCAGTGCGGCCACGAACACTGAAGCTTTCTTT. This chain connects TRBV28 to TRBJ1-1; D not resolved. Per the germline V gene, CDR1 is MDHEN and CDR2 is SYDVKM. V gave up 5 bases and J gave up 1 base, with 8 bases separating them. This CDR3 contains 13 residues.

This clonotype was counted between two and nine times. V gene TRBV9 combines with J gene TRBJ1-2; D may be TRBD1 (5 bases). This CDR3 spans 11 amino acids. The V end lost 10 bases, the J end lost 7 bases, and 14 bases lay between the germline ends. Looked up from germline, CDR1 is SGDLS and CDR2 is YYNGEE. CDR3 in DNA: TGTGCCGGAGAAGGGGATTCTGGCTACACCTTC. This encodes CAGEGDSGYTF.

This clonotype has a count of ten or more. The junction and the germline gene differ at one end; a read error may be behind it. This chain links TRBV12-3 or TRBV12-4 with TRBJ1-2; possible D gene TRBD1, 5 bases. This CDR3 has 13 amino acids. The CDR3 coding sequence is TGCGCCAGCAGCTTGCCAGGGAACTATGGCTACACCTTC. Its protein is CASSLPGNYGYTF.

This chain connects TRBV12-3 or TRBV12-4 to TRBJ2-1; D is possibly TRBD2 (6 bases). The length of the CDR3 is 15 residues. V was shortened by 4 bases and J by 9 bases, with 19 bases between the two germline ends. The CDR3 nucleotides read TGTGCCAGCAGTTCACTAGCAACGGCGTCCAGTGAGCAGTTCTTC. Encoded protein: CASSSLATASSEQFF.

This clonotype has only a few counts. The chain carries TRBV20-1 and TRBJ2-7; 8 nucleotides align to TRBD1. V shed 3 bases, J shed 4 bases, and the junction held 14 bases outside the gene matches. This CDR3 contains 16 residues. Germline values: CDR1 DFQATT, CDR2 SNEGSKA (reference sequence). CDR3 DNA: TGCAGTGCTAGGTTATATTCGGACAGGGTAGGGTACGAGCAGTACTTC. Translated: CSARLYSDRVGYEQYF.

The chain links TRBV2 to TRBJ1-2; no clear D. Trimming removed 6 bases from V and 3 bases from J, with 17 bases in between. CDR3 length: 15 residues. Germline CDR1 reads SNHLY; CDR2 reads FYNNEI. The CDR3 loop is CASSPARHIDYGYTF. DNA of the CDR3: TGTGCCAGCAGCCCCGCGCGACACATTGACTATGGCTACACCTTC. Supplemented by reference TRBV2 and TRBJ1-2, the full variable domain reads EPEVTQTPSHQVTQMGQEVILRCVPISNHLYFYWYRQILGQKVEFLVSFYNNEISEKSEIFDDQFSVERPDGSNFTLKIRSTKLEDSAMYFCASSPARHIDYGYTFGSGTRLTVV.

This clonotype has only a few counts. The gene calls are TRBV24-1 and TRBJ2-5; 10 bases agree with TRBD2. CDR3 length: 13 residues. The V and J ends lost 4 bases and 11 bases, in that order; junction bases with no gene match: 6. CDR1 and CDR2 from the germline V gene are KGHDR and SFDVKD. This CDR3 is CATSDTLAGKQYF. The CDR3 bases are TGTGCCACCAGTGACACACTAGCGGGGAAGCAGTACTTC.

The V call is TRBV7-8, the J call TRBJ2-3; D is unresolved. The V gene lost 4 bases and the J gene lost 4 bases, with 9 bases spanning the gap. Germline V gene sequence: CDR1 SGHVS, CDR2 FQNEAQ. The CDR3 is 13 residues long. CDR3 amino acids: CASSSLLSDTQYF. Here the CDR3 DNA reads TGTGCCAGCAGCTCCCTTCTCTCAGATACGCAGTATTTT. Full variable domain (rest looked up from reference TRBV7-8 and TRBJ2-3): GAGVSQSPRYKVAKRGQDVALRCDPISGHVSLFWYQQALGQGPEFLTYFQNEAQLDKSGLPSDRFFAERPEGSVSTLKIQRTQQEDSAVYLCASSSLLSDTQYFGPGTRLTVL.

This chain connects TRBV11-2 to TRBJ1-4; unclear D gene. Between the trimmed V and J ends, which lost 5 bases and 5 bases, there was a span of 12 bases. Germline V CDR1 and CDR2: SGHAT, FQNNGV. This CDR3 contains 14 residues. CDR3 region: CASSRSAPNEKLFF. CDR3 nucleotides: TGTGCCAGCAGCCGTAGCGCCCCAAATGAAAAACTGTTTTTT.

This rearrangement joins TRBV2 to TRBJ2-7; D is unresolved. The CDR3 extends over 11 amino acids. Germline CDR1 reads SNHLY; CDR2 reads FYNNEI. The V and J ends lost 7 bases and 7 bases respectively, with 11 bases between them. Written as DNA, the CDR3 is TGTGCCAGCACCCCATACAATGAGCAGTACTTC. Its translation: CASTPYNEQYF. The full variable domain, its missing parts supplied by reference TRBV2 and TRBJ2-7, is EPEVTQTPSHQVTQMGQEVILRCVPISNHLYFYWYRQILGQKVEFLVSFYNNEISEKSEIFDDQFSVERPDGSNFTLKIRSTKLEDSAMYFCASTPYNEQYFGPGTRLTVT.

J is TRBJ2-1 and V is TRBV19; D unclear. This CDR3 has 14 residues. Germline lookup yields CDR1 LNHDA and CDR2 SQIVND (reference sequence). The V and J ends lost 4 bases and 7 bases respectively, with 14 bases between them. CDR3 bases: TGTGCCAGTAGTAAAAGCGATTGGTGGAATGAGCAGTTCTTC. Its protein is CASSKSDWWNEQFF.

The V call is TRBV12-3 or TRBV12-4, the J call TRBJ2-7, with 7 bases fitting TRBD1. The CDR3 covers 14 residues. V trimming: 3 bases; J trimming: 2 bases; junction bases outside the gene matches: 4. In DNA, the CDR3 is TGTGCCAGCAGTTTCCCGGACAGGCCCTACGAGCAGTACTTC. Its translation: CASSFPDRPYEQYF.

This rearrangement joins TRBV12-3 or TRBV12-4 to TRBJ2-2, with D uncertain. The CDR3 consists of 13 residues. Deletions cut 5 bases from V and 2 bases from J, with 6 bases between. The CDR3, as DNA: TGTGCCAGCAGTACCGACAACACCGGGGAGCTGTTTTTT. This sequence encodes CASSTDNTGELFF.

This clonotype has only a few counts. The chain's CDR3 is CASLGKNYGYTF. The CDR3 DNA is TGCGCCAGCCTAGGAAAAAACTATGGCTACACCTTC. This chain connects TRBV10-2 to TRBJ1-2; D gene ambiguous. CDR1 and CDR2 (germline): WSHSY, SAAADI. The CDR3 has 12 amino acids. The V end lost 8 bases, the J end lost 2 bases, and 9 bases lay between the germline ends.

This chain uses TRBV29-1 with TRBJ2-1; 9 nucleotides match TRBD2. Germline CDR1 is SQVTM and CDR2 is ANQGSEA. J was trimmed by 1 base and V by 3 bases; bases with no gene match: 7. The CDR3 contains 16 residues. The CDR3 is CSVDESAGGSYNEQFF. The CDR3, as DNA: TGCAGCGTTGACGAGTCAGCGGGGGGTTCCTACAATGAGCAGTTCTTC.

The chain is built from TRBV6-1 and TRBJ1-5; 7 bases are shared with TRBD1. The germline V gene has CDR1 MNHNS and CDR2 SASEGT. V was clipped by 6 bases and J by 5 bases; unmatched bases: 10. The CDR3 has 15 residues. CDR3 amino acids: CASSPDRYEDQPQHF. The CDR3 nucleotides are TGTGCCAGCAGCCCGGACAGGTACGAGGATCAGCCCCAGCATTTT.

This clonotype came up a few times. The chain carries TRBV20-1 and TRBJ2-3; 10 bases align to TRBD2. Germline values: CDR1 DFQATT, CDR2 SNEGSKA (reference sequence). The CDR3 is 19 residues long. Unmatched junction bases numbered 15, after V lost 3 bases and J lost 0 bases. CDR3: CSASYLAGVRGYSTDTQYF. As DNA, the CDR3 is TGCAGTGCTAGCTATCTAGCGGGAGTTCGGGGCTATAGCACAGATACGCAGTATTTT.

The chain uses TRBV20-1 and TRBJ2-7, with 11 bases identical to TRBD2. The J call may be in error: the DNA end matches TRBJ2-5 better. The CDR3 covers 14 residues. Germline CDR1 and CDR2: DFQATT and SNEGSKA (reference sequence). CDR3 DNA sequence: TGCAGTGCTATAGCGGGAGGGCCGGATGAGACCCAGTACTTC. Protein product: CSAIAGGPDETQYF.

The chain uses TRBV6-1 and TRBJ2-3; TRBD2 agrees at 8 bases. The V segment lost 1 base and the J segment 2 bases; nucleotides outside the gene matches: 8. The CDR3 covers 17 residues. The germline V gene encodes CDR1 MNHNS and CDR2 SASEGT. The CDR3 protein is CASSEGGWGLVTDTQYF. CDR3 DNA: TGTGCCAGCAGTGAAGGAGGTTGGGGACTAGTCACAGATACGCAGTATTTT.

This chain joins TRBV20-1 and TRBJ2-7; tentatively, D is TRBD1 or TRBD2 (5 bases each). Germline CDR1 reads DFQATT; CDR2 reads SNEGSKA (reference sequence). The CDR3 runs 14 residues. The V end was cut by 1 base, the J end by 0 bases, with 10 bases between. DNA of the CDR3: TGCAGTGCTAGAGTCCGGGACGGCTCCTACGAGCAGTACTTC. Its translation is CSARVRDGSYEQYF.

V and J are TRBV18 and TRBJ2-2; D call uncertain. CDR3 size: 15 residues. Germline CDR1 and CDR2: KGHSH and LQKENI. Trimming stripped 3 bases from V and 2 bases from J, with 10 bases between. The CDR3 region has the DNA TGTGCCAGCTCACCTAAACCCGGCAACACCGGGGAGCTGTTTTTT. Translated, it gives CASSPKPGNTGELFF.